This entry lists 2 T cell receptor beta chains sequenced from one sample in a study of tumor and adjacent non-tumor tissue in lung cancer. RNA was extracted from bulk tissue without any cell sorting. A modified ARM-PCR protocol with three rounds of nested PCR amplified TCRbeta. From the multiplex PCR reads, TCRdb called clonotypes with MiXCR, one entry per CDR3 protein. The sample contains approximately 120,000 distinct CDR3 sequences, more than 70% of which appear only once. The sequenced sample was lung tumor tissue. The receptors come from an older woman with non-small cell lung cancer.

A note on this clonotype: Since the CDR3 does not end with the conserved phenylalanine or tryptophan, this likely comes from a read error. This chain uses TRBV6-6 with TRBJ2-7; D may be TRBD1 (6 bases). There are 14 residues in the CDR3. V gave up 8 bases and J gave up 5 bases, with 19 bases separating them. In germline, CDR1 is MNHNY, CDR2 SVGAGI (reference sequence). CDR3 residues: CASGAAEQGNEQYS. In nucleotides, the CDR3 is TGTGCCAGCGGTGCCGCCGAACAGGGCAACGAGCAGTACTCC.

The genes are TRBV11-3 and TRBJ2-1; 12 positions agree with TRBD2. CDR1 and CDR2 from the germline V gene are SGHNT and YENEEA. The CDR3 is made up of 17 amino acids. The DNA for the CDR3 is TGTACCGGCAGCTTAGAGTTGACTAGCGGGAGCCATATTGAGCAGTTCTTC. It yields the protein CTGSLELTSGSHIEQFF.